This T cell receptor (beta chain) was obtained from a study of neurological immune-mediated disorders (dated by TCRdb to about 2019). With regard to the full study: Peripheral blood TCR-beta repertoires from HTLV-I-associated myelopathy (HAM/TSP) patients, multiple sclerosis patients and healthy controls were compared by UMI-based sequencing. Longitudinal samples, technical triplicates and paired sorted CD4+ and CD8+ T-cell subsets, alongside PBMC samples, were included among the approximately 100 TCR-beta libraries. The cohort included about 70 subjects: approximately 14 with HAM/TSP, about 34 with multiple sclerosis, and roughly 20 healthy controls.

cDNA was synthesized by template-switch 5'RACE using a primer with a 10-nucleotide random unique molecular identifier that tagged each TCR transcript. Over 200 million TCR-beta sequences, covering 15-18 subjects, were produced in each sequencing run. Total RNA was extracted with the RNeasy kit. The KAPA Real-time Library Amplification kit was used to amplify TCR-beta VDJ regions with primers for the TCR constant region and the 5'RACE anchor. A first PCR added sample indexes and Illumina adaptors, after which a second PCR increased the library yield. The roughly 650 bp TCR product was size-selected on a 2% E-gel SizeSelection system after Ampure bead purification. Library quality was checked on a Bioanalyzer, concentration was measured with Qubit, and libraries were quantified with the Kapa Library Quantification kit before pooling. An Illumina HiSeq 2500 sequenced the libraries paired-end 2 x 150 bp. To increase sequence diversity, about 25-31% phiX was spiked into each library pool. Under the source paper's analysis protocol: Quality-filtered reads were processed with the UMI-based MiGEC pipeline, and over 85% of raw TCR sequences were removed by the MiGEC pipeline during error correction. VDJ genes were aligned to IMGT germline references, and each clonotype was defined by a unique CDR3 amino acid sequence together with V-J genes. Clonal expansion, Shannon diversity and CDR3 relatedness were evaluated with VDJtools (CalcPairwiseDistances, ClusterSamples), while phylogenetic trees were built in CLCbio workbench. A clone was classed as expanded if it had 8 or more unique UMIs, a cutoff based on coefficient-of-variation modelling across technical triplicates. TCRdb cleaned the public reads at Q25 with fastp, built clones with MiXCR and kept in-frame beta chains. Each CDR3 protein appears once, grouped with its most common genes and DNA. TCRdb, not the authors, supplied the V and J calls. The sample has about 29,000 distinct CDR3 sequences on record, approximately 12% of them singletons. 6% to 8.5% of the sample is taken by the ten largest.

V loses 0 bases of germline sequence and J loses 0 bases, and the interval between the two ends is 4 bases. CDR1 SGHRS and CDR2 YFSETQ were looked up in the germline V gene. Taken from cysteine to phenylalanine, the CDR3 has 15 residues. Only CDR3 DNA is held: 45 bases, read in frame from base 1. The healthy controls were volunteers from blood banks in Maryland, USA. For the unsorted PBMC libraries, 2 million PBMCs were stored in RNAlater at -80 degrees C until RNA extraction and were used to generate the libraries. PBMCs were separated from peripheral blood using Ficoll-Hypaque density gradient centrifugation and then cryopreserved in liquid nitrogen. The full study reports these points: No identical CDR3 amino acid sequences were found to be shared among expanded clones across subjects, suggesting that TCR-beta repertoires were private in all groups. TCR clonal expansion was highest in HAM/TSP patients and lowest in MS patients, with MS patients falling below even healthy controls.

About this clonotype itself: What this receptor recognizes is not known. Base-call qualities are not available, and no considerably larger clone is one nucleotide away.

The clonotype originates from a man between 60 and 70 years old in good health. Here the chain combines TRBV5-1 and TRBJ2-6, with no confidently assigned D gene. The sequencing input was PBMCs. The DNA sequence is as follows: TGCGCCAGCAGCTTGGACGGCTCTGGGGCCAACGTCCTGACTTTC. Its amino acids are CASSLDGSGANVLTF.